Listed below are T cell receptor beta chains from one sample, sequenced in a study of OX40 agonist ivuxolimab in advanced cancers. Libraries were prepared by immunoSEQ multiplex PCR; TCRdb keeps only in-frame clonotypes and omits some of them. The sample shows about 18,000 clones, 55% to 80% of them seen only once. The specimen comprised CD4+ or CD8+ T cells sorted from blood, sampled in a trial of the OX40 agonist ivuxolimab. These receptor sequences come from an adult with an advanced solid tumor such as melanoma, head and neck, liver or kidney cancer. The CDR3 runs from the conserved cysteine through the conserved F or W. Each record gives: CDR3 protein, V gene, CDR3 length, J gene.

cdr3_aa: CASSQDRQGLRYEQYF; v_call: TRBV4-1; cdr3_length: 16; j_call: TRBJ2-7
cdr3_aa: CASSPGVSYEQYF; v_call: TRBV9; cdr3_length: 13; j_call: TRBJ2-7
cdr3_aa: CASSDPGTGEEKLFF; v_call: TRBV9; cdr3_length: 15; j_call: TRBJ1-4
cdr3_aa: CASSPLGYTF; v_call: TRBV6-5; cdr3_length: 10; j_call: TRBJ1-2
cdr3_aa: CASSIRTPYSGGAGEQFF; v_call: TRBV4-3; cdr3_length: 18; j_call: TRBJ2-1
cdr3_aa: CASSSPPGTSGITDTQYF; v_call: TRBV28; cdr3_length: 18; j_call: TRBJ2-3
cdr3_aa: CASSMGSRLYEQYF; v_call: TRBV6-6; cdr3_length: 14; j_call: TRBJ2-7
cdr3_aa: CASSWGLGSYEQYF; v_call: TRBV5-4; cdr3_length: 14; j_call: TRBJ2-7
cdr3_aa: CASSQDGGDYGYTF; v_call: TRBV4-3; cdr3_length: 14; j_call: TRBJ1-2
cdr3_aa: CASSMGGSNQPQHF; v_call: TRBV19; cdr3_length: 14; j_call: TRBJ1-5
cdr3_aa: CASSLGTGDEQYF; v_call: TRBV5-1; cdr3_length: 13; j_call: TRBJ2-7
cdr3_aa: CASSLVGQGGGGYTF; v_call: TRBV7-9; cdr3_length: 15; j_call: TRBJ1-2
cdr3_aa: CSVYTIRRAAFF; v_call: TRBV29-1; cdr3_length: 12; j_call: TRBJ1-1
cdr3_aa: CASSHPVRGWETQYF; v_call: TRBV7-9; cdr3_length: 15; j_call: TRBJ2-5
cdr3_aa: CASSSDRDDPLQETQYF; v_call: TRBV13; cdr3_length: 17; j_call: TRBJ2-5
cdr3_aa: CASSDTGGGEQFF; v_call: TRBV6-4; cdr3_length: 13; j_call: TRBJ2-1
cdr3_aa: CASSYSPVVSNQPQHF; v_call: TRBV6-6; cdr3_length: 16; j_call: TRBJ1-5
cdr3_aa: CASSARTGGLLTDTQYF; v_call: TRBV11-2; cdr3_length: 17; j_call: TRBJ2-3
cdr3_aa: CASSLEGSGAPSYEQYF; v_call: TRBV5-1; cdr3_length: 17; j_call: TRBJ2-7
cdr3_aa: CASRLTEDDKNIQYF; v_call: TRBV12-2; cdr3_length: 15; j_call: TRBJ2-4
cdr3_aa: CASSWDSYTDTQYF; v_call: TRBV5-8; cdr3_length: 14; j_call: TRBJ2-3
cdr3_aa: CASSLTGENTGELFF; v_call: TRBV11-2; cdr3_length: 15; j_call: TRBJ2-2
cdr3_aa: CASSSGHSNQPQHF; v_call: TRBV5-4; cdr3_length: 14; j_call: TRBJ1-5
cdr3_aa: CASSLTGYHTGELFF; v_call: TRBV7-7; cdr3_length: 15; j_call: TRBJ2-2
cdr3_aa: CASSDSAGVYEQYF; v_call: TRBV9; cdr3_length: 14; j_call: TRBJ2-7
cdr3_aa: CASSPGQGPTEAFF; v_call: TRBV7-9; cdr3_length: 14; j_call: TRBJ1-1